This T cell receptor (beta chain) originates from a study of cytomegalovirus exposure and HLA in healthy donors. Some clones are missing from TCRdb's copy, which holds only in-frame ones; the method was immunoSEQ multiplex PCR. Of some 170,000 clones detected, approximately 87% appear once; the ten largest clones hold about 1.5%. The donors were part of the validation cohort of roughly 110 subjects. That cohort was separate from the first cohort, which comprised fewer than 800 subjects. Germline V gene lookup returns CDR1 SGDLS and CDR2 YYNGEE. V dropped 4 bases and J dropped 0 bases, with 17 bases sitting between them. The length of the CDR3 is 17 residues.

The sample taken for sequencing was PBMCs. The chain couples TRBV9 to TRBJ2-1; possible D gene TRBD2, 7 bases. This receptor was identified in a woman in her 30s in good health and CMV-seronegative. CDR3: CASSPSGDTYSYNEQFF. DNA of the CDR3: TGTGCCAGCAGCCCCAGCGGGGACACTTACTCCTACAATGAGCAGTTCTTC.